The T cell receptor beta chain described here comes from a study of CD4 T cell repertoires in COVID-19. The assay was immunoSEQ multiplex PCR, and TCRdb's table has in-frame clones only and misses some. This table has approximately 79,000 clones, roughly 85% appearing once. The CDR3 contains 13 residues. Trimming at V came to 2 bases and at J to 5 bases, leaving 2 bases not matched to a gene. Germline CDR1 is MNHEY and CDR2 is SVGAGI. The chain combines TRBV6-5 with TRBJ2-7; 8 bases fit TRBD1. The receptor was isolated from a human donor who had COVID-19. The source was CD4+ T cells from peripheral blood, collected after recovery from COVID-19. CDR3 sequence reads: CASSYDRGNEQYF. CDR3 DNA sequence: TGTGCCAGCAGTTACGACAGGGGCAACGAGCAGTACTTC.